This TCR beta chain was obtained from a study of T cell responses to AZD1222 COVID-19 vaccine. Comments on this clone: Its antigen is undetermined.

Study observations and caveats: Clonal diversity may have been underestimated, and the donors were mostly white British, with more females than males. Unmutated variant regions are reportedly targeted by nearly half of spike-specific TCRs. Regions 160-218 and 743-854 dominated among vaccine-associated CD4 TCRs spanning spike. Sampled repertoires all dated from after the peak T cell response.

There are 17 residues in the CDR3. V gave up 2 bases and J gave up 2 bases; unmatched junction bases: 6. Germline V gene lookup returns CDR1 MDHEN and CDR2 SYDVKM. TCRdb's table, derived via immunoSEQ multiplex PCR, lists solely in-frame clones and lacks some. Of 95,000 to 130,000 clones listed, 90% to 95% are singletons. The specimen comprised peripheral blood, sampled on day 0 of AZD1222 vaccination. V gene TRBV28 combines with J gene TRBJ2-1; 10 nucleotides agree with TRBD2. The sequence derives from an adult in good health. The DNA for the CDR3 is TGTGCCAGCAGTTTACCCTCGAGCGGGAGGGCCTACAATGAGCAGTTCTTC. Translating it yields CASSLPSSGRAYNEQFF.